This entry lists 27 T cell receptor delta chains sequenced from one sample in a study of γδ T cells in repeated Plasmodium falciparum infection. Gammadelta T cells were flow-sorted from PBMC into Vgamma9/Vdelta2+ and Vdelta2-negative populations for bulk analysis. TCRdb re-called clones from the multiplex PCR reads using CATT. The sample includes 50,000 to 60,000 delta-chain clones, roughly 2% of them seen just once. Sequencing input: gamma-delta T cells from blood. The source of these receptors is a pool of human donors (malaria-infected and uninfected, not separated).

This clone was detected ten times or more. The genes are TRDV2 and TRDJ1; TRDD3 is a possible D gene (6 bases). The J gene comes from matching the DNA to germline here; TCRdb lacks it. Germline CDR1 reads GEAIGNYY; CDR2 reads EKD. Deletions cut 3 bases from V and 3 bases from J, with 22 bases between. The CDR3 spans 17 residues. The CDR3 protein is CACDQPGGGPSADKLIF. The CDR3 bases are TGTGCCTGTGACCAACCCGGGGGGGGACCCTCCGCCGATAAACTCATCTTT.

On this clone itself: This probably arose from a read error, given a far larger clone one base away. The same CDR3 is also encoded by other DNA sequences in this sample. The J gene went uncalled, whereas the V gene is TRDV2; TRDD3, the table's D call, was not compared with the DNA. This CDR3 has 13 amino acids. Germline CDR1 reads GEAIGNYY; CDR2 reads EKD. The CDR3 DNA is TGTGCCTGTGACCTACTGGGGGATAATAAACTTATCTTT. Its protein is CACDLLGDNKLIF.

This clone was detected ten times or more. The likely explanation is a read error, given a far larger clone one base away. Other DNA sequences in this specimen translate into the identical CDR3. The V and J genes are TRDV1 and TRDJ1, with 8 bases matching TRDD3. Germline loops: CDR1 TSWWSYY, CDR2 QGS. Trimming cost V 1 base and J 1 base; bases outside gene matches: 11. The CDR3 is made up of 18 amino acids. CDR3 DNA sequence: TGTGCTCTTGGGGAACGTGGAGCGGGGATACTGGGCACCGATAAACTCATCTTT. It is translated as CALGERGAGILGTDKLIF.

This clone has only a few counts. Only one base separates this from a far larger clonotype, so it likely reflects a read error. Distinct nucleotide sequences in the sample also encode this CDR3. The chain employs TRDV1 and TRDJ1; 9 nucleotides match TRDD3. The J gene, missing from TCRdb, was assigned here through DNA to germline matching. Trimming at V came to 2 bases and at J to 4 bases, leaving 32 bases not matched to a gene. Germline CDR1 and CDR2: TSWWSYY and QGS. The CDR3 is 24 amino acids. Written as DNA, the CDR3 is TGTGCTCTTGGGGAAACTGCGGTTCGGAATGACCTAATCGTATTGGGGGATAATCACGATAAACTCATCTTT. It codes for CALGETAVRNDLIVLGDNHDKLIF.

With regard to this clone: This DNA translates differently at residue 10 from the TCRdb protein, which is that of a much larger clone; a read error is likely, and the protein shown is the DNA's own translation. CDR3 coding DNA: TGTGCTCTTGGGGTTCTACTGGGGGATGCGTTTCCGTATAAACTCATCTTT. Translated: CALGVLLGDAFPYKLIF. V is TRDV1 and J is TRDJ1; 10 bases match TRDD3. Germline matching of the DNA provided the J gene here, since TCRdb leaves it blank. The CDR3 loop spans 17 amino acids. V was clipped by 4 bases and J by 6 bases; unmatched bases: 14. Per germline, CDR1 TSWWSYY and CDR2 QGS.

There are a few counts of this clone. This is likely an artifact of a read error, given a far larger clone one base away. Other DNA sequences within the sample encode an identical CDR3. The V and J genes are TRDV1 and TRDJ1; TRDD3 matches at 7 bases. In the absence of a J gene in TCRdb, the DNA was matched to germline to assign it here. Germline V gene lookup returns CDR1 TSWWSYY and CDR2 QGS. The V and J ends lost 2 bases and 1 base, in that order; junction bases with no gene match: 31. This CDR3 comprises 24 residues. CDR3 sequence: CALGEAVGTVKTPYWGIRTDKLIF. CDR3 in DNA: TGTGCTCTTGGGGAAGCGGTAGGAACGGTCAAAACTCCGTACTGGGGAATACGCACCGATAAACTCATCTTT.

This clone came up many times. TCRdb's protein, taken from a much larger clone, differs from this DNA's translation at residue 12, likely owing to a read error; the protein displayed comes from the DNA. The chain is built from TRDV1 and TRDJ1, with 9 bases aligning to TRDD3. TCRdb lists no J gene, so it was determined here by aligning the DNA to germline. The CDR3 has 15 residues. Germline V lookup: CDR1 TSWWSYY, CDR2 QGS. This CDR3 is CALGEVLGDTDRLIF. The DNA of the CDR3 is TGTGCTCTTGGGGAGGTACTGGGGGACACTGATAGACTCATCTTT.

Remarks on this clone: TCRdb records a much larger clone's protein for this DNA, with a difference at residue 16 that likely arises from a read error; the protein given is the translation of the DNA. The same CDR3 also results from other DNA sequences found in this sample. The V gene is TRDV1, the J gene TRDJ1; TRDD2 aligns across 9 bases. The J gene is not listed in TCRdb, so it was assigned here from a DNA match to germline. V shed 0 bases, J shed 2 bases, and the junction held 22 bases outside the gene matches. Germline-derived CDR1 and CDR2 are TSWWSYY and QGS. The CDR3 covers 22 residues. The CDR3 bases are TGTGCTCTTGGGGAACTGCATACCACCCGCCTTCCTACTTTCAGTCTTACCGATAAACTCATCTTT. It specifies CALGELHTTRLPTFSLTDKLIF.

In the case of this clone: One base separates it from a far larger clone, so it is likely a read error. Other DNA sequences in the sample encode the same CDR3. CDR3 protein: CALGEGRPWYWGIRTTDKLIF. Here the CDR3 DNA reads TGTGCTCTTGGGGAAGGGCGACCCTGGTACTGGGGTATAAGGACAACCGATAAACTCATCTTT. This chain links TRDV1 with TRDJ1; the match to TRDD3 covers 7 bases. This CDR3 spans 21 amino acids. Germline CDR1 reads TSWWSYY; CDR2 reads QGS. V was pared by 2 bases and J by 2 bases, with 23 bases of the junction left unmatched.

This clone has ten or more counts. A far larger clone is only one base removed, so a read error is likely. At the DNA level, this CDR3 is encoded by other sequences in the same sample as well. This chain uses TRDV1 with TRDJ1, with D perhaps TRDD3 (8 bases). The J gene, left out of TCRdb, was set here by checking the DNA against germline. The CDR3 runs 22 residues. CDR1 and CDR2 from the germline V gene are TSWWSYY and QGS. In DNA, the CDR3 is TGTGCTCTTGGGGTTCCCTTCCTCCGTCGGGGCTGGGGGACCCGATACACCGACAAACTCATCTTT. Translated, it gives CALGVPFLRRGWGTRYTDKLIF.

Turning to this clone: The protein TCRdb lists belongs to a much larger clone and differs from this DNA's translation at residue 5, which points to a read error; the protein shown is made from the DNA. The chain has TRAV38-2/DV8 and TRDJ1; TRDD3 is a possible D gene (6 bases). Matching the DNA to germline supplied the J gene, which TCRdb does not give. V was trimmed by 4 bases and J by 0 bases, leaving 28 bases between them. This CDR3 region has 20 residues. From germline, CDR1 is TSESDYY and CDR2 QEAYKQQN. In DNA, the CDR3 is TGTGCTTATAGGGGTTATGGTGGACGGCTGGGGTTCGGCTACACCGATAAACTCATCTTT. This gives the protein CAYRGYGGRLGFGYTDKLIF.

This clone came up a few times. TCRdb's protein, taken from a much larger clone, differs from this DNA's translation at residue 18, likely owing to a read error; the protein displayed comes from the DNA. The V gene call reads TRDV3; no J gene was called; the DNA was not used to check the table's D call, TRDD3. Germline CDR1 TVYSNPD, CDR2 GDNSRS (reference sequence). This CDR3 has 20 amino acids. CDR3 sequence: CASDSYQGAGGYEATDKPIF. As DNA, the CDR3 is TGTGCCTCCGATTCTTATCAGGGTGCTGGGGGATACGAGGCCACCGATAAACCCATCTTT.

Concerning this clone itself: The protein given by TCRdb reflects a much larger clone and differs at residue 17 from this DNA's translation, likely from a read error; the protein shown is the DNA's translation. In nucleotides, the CDR3 is TGTGCTCTTGGGGAAGGTTCTTTCCCTTCGTTCGTACTGGGGGATGGATTCACCGATAAACTCATCTTT. Translating gives CALGEGSFPSFVLGDGFTDKLIF. The rearrangement links TRDV1 to TRDJ1; TRDD3 matches at 10 bases. In the absence of a J gene in TCRdb, the DNA was matched to germline to assign it here. The CDR3 is made up of 23 amino acids. Trimming took 2 bases from V and 1 from J; bases not matched to a gene: 25. Germline V gene data show CDR1 as TSWWSYY and CDR2 as QGS.

In its sample, this clone was seen many times. TCRdb lists the protein of a much larger clone for this DNA, which differs at residue 16, so this is likely a read error; the protein given here is translated from the DNA itself. The genes are TRDV2 and TRDJ1; 7 nucleotides match TRDD3. TCRdb lists no J gene, so it was determined here by aligning the DNA to germline. V lost 2 bases, J lost 5 bases, and 28 bases stayed unmatched. Germline V lookup: CDR1 GEAIGNYY, CDR2 EKD. This CDR3 spans 21 amino acids. Here the CDR3 reads CACDKVPTGDKAMGRDDKLIF. The DNA for the CDR3 is TGTGCCTGTGACAAGGTCCCGACTGGGGATAAAGCCATGGGGCGTGATGATAAACTCATCTTT.

This clone was counted between two and nine times. Translating this DNA gives a protein that differs at residue 12 from the TCRdb one, which belongs to a much larger clone; a read error is likely, and the protein shown is this translation. The CDR3 nucleotides are TGTGCCCTTGGGGAACTACGTCCTTACTGGGGGTTACCTCGAGCCGATAAACTCATCTTT. Translating gives CALGELRPYWGLPRADKLIF. The V and J genes are TRDV1 and TRDJ1; 8 bases are a match to TRDD3. TCRdb gives no J gene; it was assigned here by matching the DNA to germline. CDR3 length equals 20 residues. Germline assignment: CDR1 TSWWSYY and CDR2 QGS.

With respect to this clone: The amino acid sequence in TCRdb belongs to a much larger clone and departs from this DNA's translation at residue 12, likely a sequencing read error; the sequence shown is translated from the DNA. J is TRDJ3 and V is TRDV3; 8 nucleotides match TRDD3. TCRdb carries no J gene annotation; the J gene was assigned here by matching the DNA with germline. The CDR3 covers 21 residues. The trim removed 1 base at V and 2 bases at J, leaving 19 bases unmatched. Germline V gene sequence: CDR1 TVYSNPD, CDR2 GDNSRS (reference sequence). The DNA for the CDR3 is TGTGCCTTTAACCCCTTCCCGATTAACTGGGGGGTTCCCTGGGACACCCGACAGATGTTTTTC. Translated, it gives CAFNPFPINWGVPWDTRQMFF.

This clone was seen repeatedly, ten times or more. The protein held in TCRdb is that of a much larger clone and does not match this DNA's translation at residue 10, likely because of a read error; the protein shown is translated from the DNA. The chain links TRDV3 to TRDJ1, with a tentative D call TRDD3 (6 bases). V gave up 3 bases and J gave up 2 bases, with 22 bases separating them. Germline V gives CDR1 TVYSNPD, CDR2 GDNSRS (reference sequence). The CDR3 has 16 residues. CDR3 protein: CAFKYWVFFPTDKLIF. The CDR3, as DNA: TGTGCCTTCAAATACTGGGTCTTTTTTCCGACCGATAAACTCATCTTT.

To note about this clone: The TCRdb record carries a much larger clone's protein, which differs from this DNA's translation at residue 5; a read error is the likely cause, and the protein listed here is the DNA translation. The chain couples TRDV1 to TRDJ1; D may correspond to TRDD2 or TRDD3 (7 bases each). As TCRdb names no J gene, one was assigned here on the basis of a DNA match to germline. CDR3 size: 23 residues. CDR1 TSWWSYY and CDR2 QGS come from the germline V gene. V lost 5 bases and J 0 bases, leaving 37 bases between the germline ends. CDR3 in DNA: TGTGCTCTTGGGCCACTCTCCCATTCCTACTGGATACGCGGAAACAAGTACACCGATAAACTCATCTTT. This sequence encodes CALGPLSHSYWIRGNKYTDKLIF.

Comments on this clone: The protein TCRdb lists belongs to a much larger clone and differs from this DNA's translation at residue 5, which points to a read error; the protein shown is made from the DNA. This chain joins TRDV2 and TRDJ1; D is possibly TRDD3 (5 bases). Since TCRdb gives no J gene, matching the DNA to germline was used here to assign it. V was pared by 3 bases and J by 0 bases, with 28 bases between. CDR3 length: 20 residues. Germline CDR1 reads GEAIGNYY; CDR2 reads EKD. The CDR3 coding sequence is TGTGCCTGTGACGCCCTCCAGGTGGGTACTGGTGGTCAATACACCGATAAACTCATCTTT. The encoded protein is CACDALQVGTGGQYTDKLIF.

On this clone: The amino acid sequence in TCRdb belongs to a much larger clone and departs from this DNA's translation at residue 11, likely a sequencing read error; the sequence shown is translated from the DNA. V is TRDV3 and J is TRDJ1; D tentatively reads TRDD2 or TRDD3 (5 bases each). No J gene is reported in TCRdb; it was inferred here by comparing the DNA with germline. Trimming cost V 3 bases and J 0 bases, with 29 bases left between them. The CDR3 consists of 19 residues. Germline lookup yields CDR1 TVYSNPD and CDR2 GDNSRS (reference sequence). The CDR3 is CAFEPTTNCGESYTDKLIF. Here the CDR3 DNA reads TGTGCCTTCGAACCTACTACGAATTGTGGGGAATCCTACACCGATAAACTCATCTTT.

A word on this clone: With a far larger clone one base away, a read error is the likely cause. Other DNA sequences in this sample translate to the same CDR3. The chain employs TRDV1 and TRDJ1, with 13 bases matching TRDD3. Matching the DNA to germline supplied the J gene, which TCRdb does not give. CDR3 length: 20 residues. V lost 3 bases, J lost 8 bases, and 21 bases stayed unmatched. CDR1 is TSWWSYY, CDR2 QGS, per germline. The CDR3 DNA reads as TGTGCTCTTGGGGAGGCCTCTGTCTCCCTCACTGGGGGATACGCGATCAAACTCATCTTT. It translates to CALGEASVSLTGGYAIKLIF.

In this sample, this clone turned up many times. The protein that TCRdb holds for this DNA derives from a much larger clone and differs from the translated DNA at residue 9, which likely indicates a read error; the protein shown here is translated from the DNA. V and J are TRDV1 and TRDJ1; 7 nucleotides match TRDD3. The germline V gene encodes CDR1 TSWWSYY and CDR2 QGS. The junction had 9 bases not matched to a gene; V was cut back by 7 bases and J by 10 bases. This CDR3 is 12 amino acids long. CDR3 amino acids: CALVSVDTGLIF. The CDR3 coding sequence is TGTGCTCTTGTATCAGTGGATACGGGACTCATCTTT.

Note on this clone: A far larger clone is a single base away, which makes a read error likely. In the same sample, other DNA sequences code for this CDR3. J is TRDJ1 and V is TRDV2; D remains unclear. The J gene, absent from TCRdb, was called here by matching the DNA to germline. CDR3 size: 20 residues. In germline, CDR1 is GEAIGNYY, CDR2 EKD. V shed 1 base and J shed 4 bases, with 30 bases lying between them. The CDR3 loop reads CACDTVAPIRDTRRGDKLIF. Written as DNA, the CDR3 is TGTGCCTGTGACACAGTCGCTCCAATCCGCGACACAAGGCGCGGCGATAAACTCATCTTT.

This clone rates as medium-sized. The sample carries other DNA sequences with the same CDR3. The rearrangement joins TRDV3 to TRDJ1; 9 bases match TRDD3. The CDR3 length is 14 residues. The germline V gene has CDR1 TVYSNPD and CDR2 GDNSRS (reference sequence). With 5 bases clipped from V and 2 bases from J, the junction kept 9 bases outside the gene matches. The CDR3 reads CAEISLGDTDKLIF. In DNA, the CDR3 is TGTGCCGAAATTTCGCTGGGGGATACCGATAAACTCATCTTT.

The sample holds a few counts of this clone. A read error likely explains this, since a far larger clone differs by one base. This CDR3 is also generated by other DNA sequences in the sample. The V call is TRDV1, the J call TRDJ1; TRDD3 is a possible D gene (5 bases). The J gene is absent in TCRdb and was assigned here via DNA matching to germline. The CDR3 has 24 amino acids. Looked up from germline, CDR1 is TSWWSYY and CDR2 is QGS. CDR3 protein: CALGELKVLEPLPRVRIYTDKLIF. CDR3 DNA: TGTGCCCTTGGGGAACTTAAAGTACTAGAGCCATTACCTCGCGTACGCATCTACACCGATAAACTCATCTTT.

In its sample, this clone was seen a few times. TCRdb shows a much larger clone's protein in place of this DNA's translation, and the two differ at residue 14, likely through a read error; the protein shown is translated from the DNA. This chain joins TRDV1 and TRDJ1; D tentatively fits TRDD2 or TRDD3 (8 bases each). TCRdb records no J gene; here it was assigned by comparing the DNA to germline. In germline, CDR1 is TSWWSYY, CDR2 QGS. V gave up 6 bases and J gave up 0 bases, with 32 bases separating them. The CDR3 is made up of 21 amino acids. The CDR3 DNA is TGTGCTCTTGGCTTCCTACCCCTGTCGTACTGGGGGCTCCAGTACACCGATAAACTCATCTTT. Its protein is CALGFLPLSYWGLQYTDKLIF.

A remark on this clone: It differs at one base from a far larger clone, so likely a read error. Other DNA sequences from this sample encode an identical CDR3 as well. This sequence joins TRDV1 and TRDJ1; D is perhaps TRDD3 (5 bases). The J gene is absent in TCRdb and was assigned here via DNA matching to germline. V was trimmed by 9 bases and J by 2 bases, leaving 19 bases between them. This CDR3 spans 15 amino acids. CDR1 TSWWSYY and CDR2 QGS come from the germline V gene. The CDR3 DNA reads TGTGCTCTCGGGTCCCTCGGGGGGGGGACCGATAAACTCATCTTT. Translating it yields CALGSLGGGTDKLIF.